These T cell receptor beta chains were read from a single sample in a study of cytomegalovirus exposure and HLA in healthy donors. Sequencing was performed with immunoSEQ multiplex PCR; in TCRdb, only in-frame clones are kept and a portion is missing. The sample shows 130,000 to 150,000 clones, around four fifths of them seen only once. Material: PBMCs. These receptors originate from a boy aged 2 to 10 in good health and CMV-seronegative. Each CDR3 is given with its conserved first and last residue. Fields, in order: clone size, D gene, V gene, J gene, CDR3 DNA, CDR3 protein. The D gene is left open where the match is weak. The listing skips clone size in some rows; elsewhere it reads once, few, many or a size class.

size: NA
D: TRBD2
V: TRBV5-4
J: TRBJ2-3
DNA: TGTGCCAGCAGTATTAGACTAGCAGTGAGCACAGATACGCAGTATTTT
CDR3: CASSIRLAVSTDTQYF

size: few
D: TRBD1
V: TRBV6-5
J: TRBJ1-1
DNA: TGTGCCAGCAGTTACGGGACAGGGGCCGAAGCTTTCTTT
CDR3: CASSYGTGAEAFF

size: NA
D: TRBD1
V: TRBV28
J: TRBJ2-5
DNA: TGTGCCAGCAGCTCCCCAGACAGGGGACAGACCCAGTACTTC
CDR3: CASSSPDRGQTQYF

size: NA
D: TRBD2
V: TRBV11-3
J: TRBJ2-1
DNA: TGTGCCAGCAGCTTCAGGCTAGCGGGGTACAATGAGCAGTTCTTC
CDR3: CASSFRLAGYNEQFF

size: NA
D: NA
V: TRBV5-1
J: TRBJ2-1
DNA: TGCGCCAGCAGCATCCAGCCCCAGGGAAATGAGCAGTTCTTC
CDR3: CASSIQPQGNEQFF

size: NA
D: NA
V: TRBV5-4
J: TRBJ2-4
DNA: TGTGCCAGCAGCTCCGAAAACATTCAGTACTTC
CDR3: CASSSENIQYF

size: NA
D: NA
V: TRBV7-2
J: TRBJ1-5
DNA: TGTGCCAGCAGCTCAAGACAGTTGGGTCAGCCCCAGCATTTT
CDR3: CASSSRQLGQPQHF

size: few
D: NA
V: TRBV6-5
J: TRBJ1-2
DNA: TGTGCCAGCAGTTACGGGGGGGGCAAGGGCTACACCTTC
CDR3: CASSYGGGKGYTF

size: NA
D: NA
V: TRBV5-1
J: TRBJ2-7
DNA: TGCGCCAGCAGCTTGACCGGGAATGAGCAGTACTTC
CDR3: CASSLTGNEQYF

size: NA
D: NA
V: TRBV5-1
J: TRBJ2-7
DNA: TGCGCCAGCAGCCAGGGCCCCCCAACCTACGAGCAGTACTTC
CDR3: CASSQGPPTYEQYF

size: NA
D: NA
V: TRBV25-1
J: TRBJ1-1
DNA: TGTGCCAGCAGTGAATCGGACAGAGGTTCCCGGGGAGAAGCTTTCTTT
CDR3: CASSESDRGSRGEAFF

size: NA
D: NA
V: TRBV5-1
J: TRBJ2-6
DNA: TGCGCCAGCCGACAAAACTCTGGGGCCAACGTCCTGACTTTC
CDR3: CASRQNSGANVLTF

size: NA
D: TRBD2
V: TRBV5-4
J: TRBJ2-7
DNA: TGTGCCAGCAGCTTGGCCTTTCGGGGGGGATCCTACGAGCAGTACTTC
CDR3: CASSLAFRGGSYEQYF

size: NA
D: NA
V: TRBV19
J: TRBJ2-5
DNA: TGTGCCAGTAGTATCACCGGGGGTCAAGGCCAAGAGACCCAGTACTTC
CDR3: CASSITGGQGQETQYF

size: NA
D: NA
V: TRBV27
J: TRBJ2-2
DNA: TGTGCCAGCAGTCCCACACAGGGTACCGGGGAGCTGTTTTTT
CDR3: CASSPTQGTGELFF

size: few
D: NA
V: TRBV11-1
J: TRBJ1-1
DNA: TGTGCCAGCAGTAAGAGAAAAAAGGCGGGTCGTTACACTGAAGCTTTCTTT
CDR3: CASSKRKKAGRYTEAFF

size: NA
D: NA
V: TRBV18
J: TRBJ1-1
DNA: TGTGCCAGCTCACCAACTTCGGTATGGAACACTGAAGCTTTCTTT
CDR3: CASSPTSVWNTEAFF

size: NA
D: TRBD2
V: TRBV7-3
J: TRBJ2-1
DNA: TGTGCCAGCAGCCGCAGCGGGGGGGCCTACAATGAGCAGTTCTTC
CDR3: CASSRSGGAYNEQFF

size: NA
D: NA
V: TRBV2
J: TRBJ1-2
DNA: TGTGCCAGCAGTCAGACACTGAACTATGGCTACACCTTC
CDR3: CASSQTLNYGYTF

size: once
D: TRBD2
V: TRBV10-3
J: TRBJ2-5
DNA: TGTGCCATCAGTGATTTGTCTAGCGGGGGTGAGACCCAGTACTTC
CDR3: CAISDLSSGGETQYF

size: NA
D: TRBD2
V: TRBV10-3
J: TRBJ2-3
DNA: TGTGCCATCAGGGACCGACTAGCGGGGGTAACAGATACGCAGTATTTT
CDR3: CAIRDRLAGVTDTQYF

size: NA
D: NA
V: TRBV9
J: TRBJ1-1
DNA: TGTGCCAGCAACGGTCAACCCACCGTGAACACTGAAGCTTTCTTT
CDR3: CASNGQPTVNTEAFF

size: NA
D: NA
V: TRBV28
J: TRBJ1-5
DNA: TGTGCCAGCAGTTTGGGAGATAGCAATCAGCCCCAGCATTTT
CDR3: CASSLGDSNQPQHF

size: NA
D: NA
V: TRBV6-6
J: TRBJ1-6
DNA: TGTGCCAGCAGTTACGCTATGAGGGAGAGTTCACCCCTCCACTTT
CDR3: CASSYAMRESSPLHF

size: NA
D: NA
V: TRBV7-3
J: TRBJ2-2
DNA: TGTGCCAGCAGCCCCTCGACATCCACCGGGGAGCTGTTTTTT
CDR3: CASSPSTSTGELFF

size: NA
D: NA
V: TRBV4-1
J: TRBJ2-5
DNA: TGCGCCAGCAGCCACCCCGACAGGTACCAAGAGACCCAGTACTTC
CDR3: CASSHPDRYQETQYF

size: NA
D: NA
V: TRBV6-1
J: TRBJ2-3
DNA: TGTGCCAGCAGTGAACCAGGGCTTGGCACAGATACGCAGTATTTT
CDR3: CASSEPGLGTDTQYF

size: NA
D: NA
V: TRBV6-5
J: TRBJ2-3
DNA: TGTGCCAGCAAGTCTGTGGCAGGGAAAGATACGCAGTATTTT
CDR3: CASKSVAGKDTQYF

size: NA
D: NA
V: TRBV7-6
J: TRBJ2-1
DNA: TGTGCCAGCAGCTTGGCCTCTCATGCTGAGCAGTTCTTC
CDR3: CASSLASHAEQFF

size: NA
D: TRBD1
V: TRBV7-9
J: TRBJ2-2
DNA: TGTGCCAGCAGCTTGCGACAGGGATACACCGGGGAGCTGTTTTTT
CDR3: CASSLRQGYTGELFF

size: NA
D: NA
V: TRBV7-6
J: TRBJ2-7
DNA: TGTGCCAGCAGCTTGGGGGCACCGGGACAACGCTACGAGCAGTACTTC
CDR3: CASSLGAPGQRYEQYF

size: NA
D: NA
V: TRBV9
J: TRBJ2-1
DNA: TGTGCCAGCAGCGTAACCGCGGGGAATGAGCAGTTCTTC
CDR3: CASSVTAGNEQFF

size: NA
D: TRBD2
V: TRBV28
J: TRBJ2-7
DNA: TGTGCCAGCAGTTTTCGGTCTAGCGGCCTCTCCTACGAGCAGTACTTC
CDR3: CASSFRSSGLSYEQYF

size: NA
D: NA
V: TRBV7-8
J: TRBJ2-7
DNA: TGTGCCAGCAGCTTGGGACTCCTCGATTTTCCTCATTTC
CDR3: CASSLGLLDFPHF

size: NA
D: TRBD2
V: TRBV15
J: TRBJ2-7
DNA: TGTGCCACCAGCAGGCAGGGAGGGAGTGGGAACGAGCAGTACTTC
CDR3: CATSRQGGSGNEQYF

size: NA
D: NA
V: TRBV10-3
J: TRBJ2-3
DNA: TGTGCCATCACCGGAGACGAGGGCGTACGAACGCAGTATTTT
CDR3: CAITGDEGVRTQYF

size: NA
D: NA
V: TRBV5-4
J: TRBJ1-5
DNA: TGTGCCAGCAGCTTCTGGGGGCCCGATCAGCCCCAGCATTTT
CDR3: CASSFWGPDQPQHF

size: NA
D: NA
V: TRBV6-1
J: TRBJ1-5
DNA: TGTGCCAGCAGTGAAGAGAGGGTACAGCCCCAGCATTTT
CDR3: CASSEERVQPQHF

size: NA
D: TRBD1
V: TRBV27
J: TRBJ2-7
DNA: TGTGCCAGCAGTTTGACAGGGACGAAAAGTACCTACGAGCAGTACTTC
CDR3: CASSLTGTKSTYEQYF

size: NA
D: TRBD1
V: TRBV4-1
J: TRBJ2-7
DNA: TGCGCCAGCAGCCAATTTTCCGGGACAGCGATATCCGAGCAGTACTTC
CDR3: CASSQFSGTAISEQYF

size: once
D: NA
V: TRBV28
J: TRBJ2-3
DNA: TGTGCCAGCACCCATAGGGGGAGATTGAGGACAGATACGCAGTATTTT
CDR3: CASTHRGRLRTDTQYF

size: once
D: NA
V: TRBV10-2
J: TRBJ2-7
DNA: TGCGCCAGCAGTGATGGTATCCAGGCGTACTCCTACGAGCAGTACTTC
CDR3: CASSDGIQAYSYEQYF

size: NA
D: TRBD1
V: TRBV7-9
J: TRBJ1-2
DNA: TGTGCCAGCAGCCGCCAAAGAGGGGGACAGGGGCATGGCTACACCTTC
CDR3: CASSRQRGGQGHGYTF

size: once
D: TRBD1
V: TRBV7-2
J: TRBJ2-2
DNA: TGTGCCAGCAGCCAGCACAGGGGTCAGAACACCGGGGAGCTGTTTTTT
CDR3: CASSQHRGQNTGELFF

size: few
D: NA
V: TRBV5-4
J: TRBJ1-1
DNA: TGTGCCAGCGCTAAAGGGGCTCCGAATTACCAAAACACTGAAGCTTTCTTT
CDR3: CASAKGAPNYQNTEAFF

size: NA
D: NA
V: TRBV2
J: TRBJ2-3
DNA: TGTGCCAGCAGTCCACTAATCGATCAGAAGGGCACAGATACGCAGTATTTT
CDR3: CASSPLIDQKGTDTQYF

size: NA
D: NA
V: TRBV10-3
J: TRBJ2-5
DNA: TGTGCCATCAGTGCTGACAGAGCAGAGACCCAGTACTTC
CDR3: CAISADRAETQYF

size: NA
D: TRBD2
V: TRBV7-3
J: TRBJ2-7
DNA: TGTGCCAGCAGCCGGACTAGCGGAAACTCCTACGAGCAGTACTTC
CDR3: CASSRTSGNSYEQYF

size: once
D: NA
V: TRBV4-3
J: TRBJ2-3
DNA: TGCGCCAGCAGCCTATTTGCGAACACAGATACGCAGTATTTT
CDR3: CASSLFANTDTQYF

size: NA
D: NA
V: TRBV28
J: TRBJ2-7
DNA: TGTGCCAGCAGTTTAGCCCCTAGCGCCTACGAGCAGTACTTC
CDR3: CASSLAPSAYEQYF

size: NA
D: NA
V: TRBV18
J: TRBJ1-5
DNA: TGTGCCAGCTCACCAGCAGCTCAGGGCGTCGTGGCCCAGCATTTT
CDR3: CASSPAAQGVVAQHF